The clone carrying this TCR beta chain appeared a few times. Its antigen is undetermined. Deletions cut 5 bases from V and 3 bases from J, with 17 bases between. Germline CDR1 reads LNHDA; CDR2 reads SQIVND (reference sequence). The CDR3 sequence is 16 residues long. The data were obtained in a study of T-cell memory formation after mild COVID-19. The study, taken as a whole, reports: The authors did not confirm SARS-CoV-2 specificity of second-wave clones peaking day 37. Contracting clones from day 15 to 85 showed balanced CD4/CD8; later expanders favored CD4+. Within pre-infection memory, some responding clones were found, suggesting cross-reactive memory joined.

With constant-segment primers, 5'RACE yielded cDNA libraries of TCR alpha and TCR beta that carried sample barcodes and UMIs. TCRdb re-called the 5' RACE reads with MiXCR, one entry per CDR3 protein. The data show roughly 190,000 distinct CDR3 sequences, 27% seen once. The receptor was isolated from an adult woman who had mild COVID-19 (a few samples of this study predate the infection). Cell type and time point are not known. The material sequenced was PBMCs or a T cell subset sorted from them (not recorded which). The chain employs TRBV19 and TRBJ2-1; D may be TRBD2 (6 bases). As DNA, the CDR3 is TGTGCCAGTAGTGAGTTGGGCGGGACCGTCTACAATGAGCAGTTCTTC. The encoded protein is CASSELGGTVYNEQFF.